This T cell receptor beta chain was identified in a study of blood T cell repertoires in COVID-19. Study summary: Acute and convalescent COVID-19 samples came from the United States, Italy and Spain. The cDNA or gDNA used as material had been derived from T cells, B-cell-depleted T cells, or PBMCs.

After removal of 5 bases from V and 4 bases from J, the junction contained 15 bases not matched to a gene. The CDR3 has 17 residues. Germline CDR1 reads SGHTA; CDR2 reads FQGNSA. In the original workflow: Estimation of nucleated cell counts was performed using reference gene primer amplification. Clones were read by immunoSEQ multiplex PCR, and TCRdb kept only the in-frame ones, dropping some. V and J calls and clone size are copied from that table; D and trimming were computed from the DNA. The sample includes tens of thousands of clones, approximately 80% of them seen just once. This clonotype was obtained from a man in his 70s with COVID-19, enrolled during active disease. The V gene is TRBV7-2, the J gene TRBJ2-5; TRBD2 aligns across 8 bases. Input material: peripheral blood. The CDR3 loop is CASSTQIFGGAGETQYF. DNA for the CDR3: TGTGCCAGCAGCACCCAGATATTCGGGGGGGCGGGAGAGACCCAGTACTTC.